This T cell receptor (beta chain) came from a study of shared clonotypes between healthy human individuals. Overall study: A few men and a couple of women, aged 18 to 49, were donors. Findings and caveats of the study: Of the naive CD4 clonotypes, roughly 5.2% were shared across a few donors.

Each sample came from a Caucasian adult donor living in Nashville, Tennessee. This CDR3 is built from 13 residues. Genomic DNA from each subset was divided evenly over several immunoSEQ plates. Here immunoSEQ multiplex PCR was the method, and the copy in TCRdb shows in-frame clones only, minus some. The data show millions of clones, with approximately 92% seen just once and roughly 0.13% held by the top ten. Worth noting for this clone: The antigen is undetermined.

This TCR was recovered from a young man in good health. Sequenced sample: naive CD4+ T cells sorted from blood. The subset: CD45RA+ positively selected. The chain employs TRBV21-1 and TRBJ1-2; the DNA was not used to check the table's D call, TRBD1. TRBV21-1 is a pseudogene locus. The chain's CDR3 is CASSRSGTGGYTF. The CDR3 nucleotides are TGTGCCAGCAGCAGATCCGGGACAGGGGGCTACACCTTC.